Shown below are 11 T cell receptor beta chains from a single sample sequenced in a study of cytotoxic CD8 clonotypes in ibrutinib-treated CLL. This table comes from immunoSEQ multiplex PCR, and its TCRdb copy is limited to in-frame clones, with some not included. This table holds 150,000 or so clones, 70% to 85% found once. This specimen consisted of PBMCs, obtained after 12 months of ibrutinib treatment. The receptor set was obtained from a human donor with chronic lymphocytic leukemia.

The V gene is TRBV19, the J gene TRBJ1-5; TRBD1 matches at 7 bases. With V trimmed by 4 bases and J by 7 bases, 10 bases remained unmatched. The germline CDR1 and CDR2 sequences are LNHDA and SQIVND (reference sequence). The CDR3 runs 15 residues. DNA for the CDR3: TGTGCCAGTAGTAGCAACAGGGGACGAGAGCAGCCCCAGCATTTT. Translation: CASSSNRGREQPQHF.

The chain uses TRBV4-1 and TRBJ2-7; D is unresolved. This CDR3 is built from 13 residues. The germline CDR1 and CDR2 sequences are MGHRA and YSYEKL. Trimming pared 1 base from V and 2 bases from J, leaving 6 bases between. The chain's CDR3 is CASSQGRTYEQYF. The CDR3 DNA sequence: TGCGCCAGCAGCCAAGGCAGAACCTACGAGCAGTACTTC.

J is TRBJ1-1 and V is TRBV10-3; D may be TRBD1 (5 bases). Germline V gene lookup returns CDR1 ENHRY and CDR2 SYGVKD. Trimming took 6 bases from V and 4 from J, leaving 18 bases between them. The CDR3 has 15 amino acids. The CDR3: CAIRNSGMGTTEAFF. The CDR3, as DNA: TGTGCCATCAGGAACTCAGGCATGGGGACCACTGAAGCTTTCTTT.

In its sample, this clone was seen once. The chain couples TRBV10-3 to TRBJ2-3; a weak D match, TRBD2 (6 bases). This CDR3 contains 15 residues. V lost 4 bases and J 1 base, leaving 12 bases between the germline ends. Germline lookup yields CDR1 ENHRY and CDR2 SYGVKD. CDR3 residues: CAISVGRGGTDTQYF. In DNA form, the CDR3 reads TGTGCCATCAGTGTAGGGCGGGGTGGCACAGATACGCAGTATTTT.

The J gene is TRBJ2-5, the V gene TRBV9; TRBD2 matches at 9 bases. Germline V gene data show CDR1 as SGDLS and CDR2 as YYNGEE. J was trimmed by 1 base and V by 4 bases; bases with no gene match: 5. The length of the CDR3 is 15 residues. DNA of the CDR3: TGTGCCAGCAGCATTAGCGGGGGATTCCAAGAGACCCAGTACTTC. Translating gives CASSISGGFQETQYF. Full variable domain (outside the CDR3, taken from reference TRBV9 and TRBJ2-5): DSGVTQTPKHLITATGQRVTLRCSPRSGDLSVYWYQQSLDQGLQFLIQYYNGEERAKGNILERFSAQQFPDLHSELNLSSLELGDSALYFCASSISGGFQETQYFGPGTRLLVL.

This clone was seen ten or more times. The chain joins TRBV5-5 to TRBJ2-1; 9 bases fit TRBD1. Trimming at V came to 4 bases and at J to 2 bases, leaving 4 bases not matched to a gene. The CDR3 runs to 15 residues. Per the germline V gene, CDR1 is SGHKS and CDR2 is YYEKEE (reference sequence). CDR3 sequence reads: CASSRGQGPYNEQFF. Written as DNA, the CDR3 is TGTGCCAGCAGCAGGGGACAGGGACCCTACAATGAGCAGTTCTTC.

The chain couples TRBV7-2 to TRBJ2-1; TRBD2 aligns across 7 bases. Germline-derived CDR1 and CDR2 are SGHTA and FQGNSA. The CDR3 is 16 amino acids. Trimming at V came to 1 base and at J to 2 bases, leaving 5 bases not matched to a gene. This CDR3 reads CASSLEAGVTYNEQFF. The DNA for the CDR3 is TGTGCCAGCAGCTTAGAGGCGGGGGTGACCTACAATGAGCAGTTCTTC.

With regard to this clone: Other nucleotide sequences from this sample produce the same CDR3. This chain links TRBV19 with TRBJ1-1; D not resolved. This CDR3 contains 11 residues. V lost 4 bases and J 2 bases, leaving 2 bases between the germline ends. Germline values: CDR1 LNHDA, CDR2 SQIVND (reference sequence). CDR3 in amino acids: CASSRNTEAFF. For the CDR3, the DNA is TGTGCCAGTAGTAGAAACACTGAAGCTTTCTTT. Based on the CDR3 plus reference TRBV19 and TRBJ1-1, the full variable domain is DGGITQSPKYLFRKEGQNVTLSCEQNLNHDAMYWYRQDPGQGLRLIYYSQIVNDFQKGDIAEGYSVSREKKESFPLTVTSAQKNPTAFYLCASSRNTEAFFGQGTRLTVV.

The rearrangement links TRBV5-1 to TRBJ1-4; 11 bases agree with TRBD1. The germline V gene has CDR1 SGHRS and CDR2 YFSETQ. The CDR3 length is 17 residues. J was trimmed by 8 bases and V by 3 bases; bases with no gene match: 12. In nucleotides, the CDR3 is TGCGCCAGCAGCTCCGGGACAGGGGGATCGGGACCCGAAAAACTGTTTTTT. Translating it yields CASSSGTGGSGPEKLFF.

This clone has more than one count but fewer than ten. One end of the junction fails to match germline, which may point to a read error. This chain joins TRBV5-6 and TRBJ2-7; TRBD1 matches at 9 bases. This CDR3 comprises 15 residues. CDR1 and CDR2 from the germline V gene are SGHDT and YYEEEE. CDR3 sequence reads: CASSTGTGRSSEQYF. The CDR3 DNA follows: TGTGCCAGCAGCACCGGGACAGGGCGTTCCTCCGAGCAGTACTTC.

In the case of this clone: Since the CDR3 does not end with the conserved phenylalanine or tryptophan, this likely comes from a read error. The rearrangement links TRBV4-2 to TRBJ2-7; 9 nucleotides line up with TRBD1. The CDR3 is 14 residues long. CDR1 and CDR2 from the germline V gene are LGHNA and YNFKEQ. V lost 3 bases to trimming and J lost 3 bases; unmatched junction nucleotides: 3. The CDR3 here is CASSQGQGDYEQYL. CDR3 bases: TGTGCCAGCAGCCAGGGACAGGGCGACTACGAGCAGTACCTC.